This T cell receptor (beta chain) was identified in a study of cytomegalovirus exposure and HLA in healthy donors. As concerns this clone: Antigen specificity is unknown.

Study-level results: An analysis was carried out at a later point. It showed that HLA-associated TCR beta chains were more clonally expanded than equally common non-associated chains.

The PCR employed 60 Vbeta primers together with 13 Jbeta primers. The table came from immunoSEQ multiplex PCR; TCRdb's copy has only in-frame clones and leaves some out. In the table there are about 250,000 clones, about 66% of which are singletons. Germline V gene lookup returns CDR1 DFQATT and CDR2 SNEGSKA (reference sequence). The V and J ends lost 3 bases and 7 bases, in that order; junction bases with no gene match: 3. This CDR3 is 11 amino acids long. The sequence derives from a female donor in good health and CMV-seronegative. The chain recombines TRBV20-1 with TRBJ2-7, with 7 bases aligning to TRBD1. The material sequenced was PBMCs. CDR3 nucleotides: TGCAGTGCTAGCCAGGGGGTTGAGCAGTACTTC. Its translation is CSASQGVEQYF.